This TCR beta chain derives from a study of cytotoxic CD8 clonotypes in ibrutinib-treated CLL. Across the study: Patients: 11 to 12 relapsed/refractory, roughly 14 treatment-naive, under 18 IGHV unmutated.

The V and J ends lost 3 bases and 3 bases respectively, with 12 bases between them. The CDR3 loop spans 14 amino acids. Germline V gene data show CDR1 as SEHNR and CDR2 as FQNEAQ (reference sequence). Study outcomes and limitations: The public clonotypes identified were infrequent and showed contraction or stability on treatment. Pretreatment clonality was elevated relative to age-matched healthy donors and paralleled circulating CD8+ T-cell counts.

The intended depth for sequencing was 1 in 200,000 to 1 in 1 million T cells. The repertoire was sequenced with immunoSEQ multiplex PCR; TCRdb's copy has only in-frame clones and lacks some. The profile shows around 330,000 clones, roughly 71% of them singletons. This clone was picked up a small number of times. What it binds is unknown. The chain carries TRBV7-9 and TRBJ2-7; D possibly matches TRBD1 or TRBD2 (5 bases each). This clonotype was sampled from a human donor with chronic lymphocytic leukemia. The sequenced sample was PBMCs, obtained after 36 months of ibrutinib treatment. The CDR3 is CASSFGTGVYEQYF. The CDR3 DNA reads TGTGCCAGCAGCTTCGGGACCGGGGTCTACGAGCAGTACTTC.